Presented here are 14 T cell receptor beta chains from one specimen sequenced in a study of CD8+CD57+ T cells in acquired aplastic anemia. TCR beta VDJ and CDR3 profiles were obtained from a genomic DNA template. TCRdb reprocessed the reads with MiXCR, giving one entry per CDR3 protein. The data hold 150,000 to 200,000 distinct CDR3 sequences, with just under 50% observed a single time. Only patients with CD8+CD57+ cell expansion on flow cytometry were chosen for sequencing. The sample consisted of sorted CD4+, CD8+, or CD8+CD57+ T cells (not recorded which) from PBMCs. Receptors were obtained from a human donor with aplastic anemia.

V gene TRBV10-1 combines with J gene TRBJ2-5; 7 bases are shared with TRBD1. V was clipped by 6 bases and J by 6 bases; unmatched bases: 19. The CDR3 length is 17 residues. Germline V CDR1 and CDR2: WNHNN, SYGVQD (reference sequence). DNA of the CDR3: TGCGCCAGCAGACCCCGCCCCGACAGGGCCATAATTCAGACCCAGTACTTC. Translated, it gives CASRPRPDRAIIQTQYF.

In this sample, this clonotype turned up many times. CDR3 nucleotides: TGTGCCAGCCAACTAGCGGCCCCAACTGGAGAGCAGTACTTC. Translating gives CASQLAAPTGEQYF. This chain uses TRBV7-8 with TRBJ2-7; 8 bases map to TRBD2. Trimming at V came to 8 bases and at J to 7 bases, leaving 13 bases not matched to a gene. The CDR3 extends over 14 amino acids. CDR1 and CDR2 (germline): SGHVS, FQNEAQ. The entire variable domain, with the rest obtained from reference TRBV7-8 and TRBJ2-7, is as follows: GAGVSQSPRYKVAKRGQDVALRCDPISGHVSLFWYQQALGQGPEFLTYFQNEAQLDKSGLPSDRFFAERPEGSVSTLKIQRTQQEDSAVYLCASQLAAPTGEQYFGPGTRLTVT.

The CDR3 DNA reads TGTGCCACCAGTCCAGACGGGGTGGTCGTGAAGACCCAGTACTTC. This sequence encodes CATSPDGVVVKTQYF. The chain links TRBV15 to TRBJ2-5; D may be TRBD2 (5 bases). Trimming cost V 6 bases and J 6 bases, with 20 bases left between them. Germline lookup yields CDR1 LNHNV and CDR2 YYDKDF (reference sequence). The CDR3 length is 15 residues.

This chain joins TRBV6-1 and TRBJ1-5; D is perhaps TRBD1 (5 bases). Germline values: CDR1 MNHNS, CDR2 SASEGT. This CDR3 comprises 15 residues. Trimming shortened V by 6 bases and J by 3 bases, and 15 bases separated the two germline ends. CDR3 loop: CASRPPGGVNQPQHF. In DNA, the CDR3 is TGTGCCAGCAGGCCACCCGGAGGGGTCAATCAGCCCCAGCATTTT.

This clonotype has only a few counts. CDR3 sequence (DNA): TGTGCCAGCAGCTTGACAGGGGGCGCGGAGACCCAGTACTTC. Translation gives CASSLTGGAETQYF. The chain uses TRBV7-3 and TRBJ2-5; 10 nucleotides agree with TRBD1. The CDR3 is 14 amino acids. Trimming at V came to 3 bases and at J to 5 bases, leaving 3 bases not matched to a gene. Germline-derived CDR1 and CDR2 are SGHTA and FQGTGA. Using reference TRBV7-3 and TRBJ2-5 for the parts outside the CDR3, the full variable domain is GAGVSQTPSNKVTEKGKYVELRCDPISGHTALYWYRQSLGQGPEFLIYFQGTGAADDSGLPNDRFFAVRPEGSVSTLKIQRTERGDSAVYLCASSLTGGAETQYFGPGTRLLVL.

The chain links TRBV12-3 or TRBV12-4 to TRBJ2-5, with D unclear. The CDR3 contains 11 residues. V was clipped by 6 bases and J by 7 bases, with 9 bases between them. The CDR3 region is CASSPSRTQYF. The CDR3 region has the DNA TGTGCCAGCAGCCCCTCCCGGACCCAGTACTTC.

The chain links TRBV2 to TRBJ2-2; unclear D gene. The CDR3 has 9 amino acids. Between the trimmed V and J ends, which lost 10 bases and 9 bases, there was a span of 6 bases. Germline V gene sequence: CDR1 SNHLY, CDR2 FYNNEI. The DNA of the CDR3 is TGTGCCACAAAAAGGGAGCTGTTTTTT. It translates to CATKRELFF. The complete variable domain, with remaining parts taken from reference TRBV2 and TRBJ2-2, reads EPEVTQTPSHQVTQMGQEVILRCVPISNHLYFYWYRQILGQKVEFLVSFYNNEISEKSEIFDDQFSVERPDGSNFTLKIRSTKLEDSAMYFCATKRELFFGEGSRLTVL.

The V and J genes are TRBV2 and TRBJ2-1; no firm D call. V was pared by 2 bases and J by 7 bases, with 12 bases between. This CDR3 has 14 residues. Per germline, CDR1 SNHLY and CDR2 FYNNEI. CDR3 residues: CASSEWAGVNEQFF. DNA for the CDR3: TGTGCCAGCAGTGAATGGGCCGGCGTGAATGAGCAGTTCTTC.

This rearrangement joins TRBV10-2 to TRBJ2-7, with 10 bases fitting TRBD2. The CDR3 contains 13 residues. Germline CDR1 is WSHSY and CDR2 is SAAADI. With V trimmed by 0 bases and J by 7 bases, 0 bases remained unmatched. CDR3: CASSESSGREQYF. The CDR3 DNA sequence: TGCGCCAGCAGTGAGTCTAGCGGGAGGGAGCAGTACTTC.

The chain uses TRBV6-1 and TRBJ1-4, with 10 bases aligning to TRBD1. The CDR3 totals 14 residues. The trim removed 4 bases at V and 11 bases at J, leaving 7 bases unmatched. Germline V gene data show CDR1 as MNHNS and CDR2 as SASEGT. CDR3 sequence (DNA): TGTGCCAGCAGTGGAATTGGGACAGGGGAGAAACTGTTTTTT. Translating it yields CASSGIGTGEKLFF.

This chain connects TRBV20-1 to TRBJ2-7; D is perhaps TRBD1 (6 bases). From germline, CDR1 is DFQATT and CDR2 SNEGSKA (reference sequence). This CDR3 region has 11 residues. CDR3 bases: TGCAGAGAAGGACAGACCGACGAGCAGTACTTC. Translation gives CREGQTDEQYF.

There are many counts of this clonotype. This chain uses TRBV7-2 with TRBJ2-7; D unresolved. The V gene lost 1 base and the J gene lost 5 bases, with 3 bases spanning the gap. The CDR3 is made up of 11 amino acids. Germline CDR1 SGHTA, CDR2 FQGNSA. The CDR3 DNA is TGTGCCAGCAGCTTAGTCCACGAGCAGTACTTC. Its translation is CASSLVHEQYF. Full variable domain (missing parts from reference TRBV7-2 and TRBJ2-7): GAGVSQSPSNKVTEKGKDVELRCDPISGHTALYWYRQSLGQGLEFLIYFQGNSAPDKSGLPSDRFSAERTGGSVSTLTIQRTQQEDSAVYLCASSLVHEQYFGPGTRLTVT.

The chain's CDR3 is CSVEARGTSYEQYF. CDR3 nucleotides: TGCAGCGTGGAGGCCAGGGGGACCTCCTACGAGCAGTACTTC. The V call is TRBV29-1, the J call TRBJ2-7; 7 positions agree with TRBD1. CDR3 length equals 14 residues. V dropped 6 bases and J dropped 0; count of bases not matched to a gene: 8. Germline V CDR1 and CDR2: SQVTM, ANQGSEA.

The table lists this clonotype with a count of one. The V gene is TRBV12-3 or TRBV12-4, the J gene TRBJ1-1, with a weak D call TRBD1 (5 bases). The V end lost 1 base, the J end lost 4 bases, and 13 bases lay between the germline ends. This CDR3 spans 15 amino acids. DNA of the CDR3: TGTGCCAGCAGTTTAGGAACCTATGGGGGCACTGAAGCTTTCTTT. Its translation is CASSLGTYGGTEAFF.